This record covers a single TCR beta chain. This specimen belongs to a study of blood T cell repertoires in COVID-19. Data came from immunoSEQ multiplex PCR; TCRdb stores just in-frame clones and leaves some out. The sample has roughly 80,000 clones, roughly 73% seen once; the top ten hold around 9.5%. This CDR3 comprises 15 residues. Trimming removed 3 bases at V and 8 bases at J, with 17 bases between. Germline V gene lookup returns CDR1 KGHSH and CDR2 LQKENI. Sequences were obtained from peripheral blood. This TCR derives from a human donor in a cohort sampled during active COVID-19. The rearrangement uses TRBV18 and TRBJ2-1, with D possibly being TRBD2 (7 bases). The CDR3 region has the DNA TGTGCCAGCTCACCGCCGGGGGGCAGGGAATATGAGCAGTTCTTC. It is translated as CASSPPGGREYEQFF. The variable domain in full, completed from reference TRBV18 and TRBJ2-1, reads NAGVMQNPRHLVRRRGQEARLRCSPMKGHSHVYWYRQLPEEGLKFMVYLQKENIIDESGMPKERFSAEFPKEGPSILRIQQVVRGDSAAYFCASSPPGGREYEQFFGPGTRLTVL.